This TCR beta chain was identified during a study of cytomegalovirus exposure and HLA in healthy donors (dated by TCRdb to between 2016 and 2019). Background on the whole study: An earlier analysis of 550 to 700 of the donors reported 276 Gb of sequence data and 117 million unique TCR beta sequences from about 180 million T cells. Across some 400 genotyped donors of the cohort, an average of approximately 240,000 unique TCR beta nucleotide sequences per donor were sequenced, and roughly 20% of those sequences were non-productive. Typing coverage varied by locus: roughly 620-640 donors for A, B, C, DRB1 and DQB1; roughly 560 for DQA1; more than 600 for DPA1; around 450 for DPB1. High-throughput TCR immunosequencing, statistical association of individual TCRs with disease status, and machine learning were combined to predict cytomegalovirus infection status. Genome-wide SNP genotypes for about 60% of the 666 donors were used in a later genetic analysis, which treated that subset as a discovery cohort. An early release that covered more than 550 HLA-typed donors contained around 300 gigabases of sequencing data and tens of millions of unique TCR sequences. An earlier analysis of about 620 of the donors applied high-throughput TCR beta sequencing to assess whether each TCR beta V gene segment acted as functional or pseudogenic. Alongside the repertoire data, information on donor age, sex, ethnicity and CMV serostatus was compiled. Because of strong linkage in the cohort, a few DR-DQ haplotypes were treated as single units for association and clustering. Rather than using new phenotypic data, the later analysis identified candidate immune exposures from TCR beta sequences and from how often those sequences occurred across donors. A later analysis re-analyzed previously published TCR beta repertoires from 500 to 700 donors and added high-resolution HLA genotyping to study TCR occurrence patterns. The study was designed to test whether signatures of past pathogen exposure could be identified by cataloging public T cell receptors. HLA typing covered class I and class II loci at four-digit resolution. The study profiled the T cell repertoires of around 700 subjects by immunosequencing and related them to cytomegalovirus serostatus. All discovery cohort repertoires had been generated using a single sequencing platform. A separate validation cohort of approximately 120 different subjects was used in addition to the roughly 620-subject first cohort. Of the roughly 430 genotyped donors, 81% fell in the genetic ancestry cluster associated with self-reported Caucasian donors. Overall results and qualifications from the work: For the cohort, immune exposure information was limited to CMV serostatus. The cohort was sequenced for TCR beta chains only, and without alpha or paired-chain data the features that could be detected were limited. The authors suggested that the approach could potentially be generalized to other disease states and immunological phenotypes. A later analysis found that TCR association rates varied across HLA loci, with DRB1 alleles showing the most associated TCRs and HLA-C alleles the fewest. Because HLA typing was unavailable for some donors at each locus, only the typed subset was used in association tests. At a false discovery rate of 0.05, a later analysis linked under 20,000 TCR beta sequences to specific HLA alleles. The classifier was reported to diagnose cytomegalovirus status with high specificity and sensitivity in both the original cohort and the validation cohort. A cluster of highly shared sequence variants was judged likely to represent a technical artifact of the sequencing pipeline. According to a later genetic analysis, donors in an Asian-associated ancestry cluster had fewer N-insertions in productive TCRs than the approximately 650-donor mean. In a later analysis, HLA-associated TCR beta chains were found to be more clonally expanded and to have lower generation probabilities than equally common non-associated chains. V-gene and J-gene trimming of TCR beta chains was associated with a missense DCLRE1C variant in a later genetic analysis, and the association was replicated in an independent cohort. The earlier analysis of 587 of the donors excluded some 16 rarely observed V segments, including chromosome 9 orphons, because counts were too low. In a later analysis, most CMV-associated TCR beta chains were found to appear HLA-restricted, with HLA associations seemingly driven largely by CMV exposure. Correlated functional status among segregating V segments might reflect linkage disequilibrium, but an unknown experimental factor could not be ruled out. Broadly in line with IMGT annotations, most TCR beta V segments showed up in productive rearrangements about 87% or about 30% of the time in an earlier analysis of around 550 of the donors. Most TCR sequences were seen in very few donors, while some public TCRs were found in many individuals. The 87-base-pair reads could not distinguish some IMGT-functional V segments, including TRBV6-2 and TRBV6-3, so those segments were excluded. Roughly uniform sequencing depth across donors was assumed in presence/absence analyses, although this assumption may not hold. A total of 150 or so TCR beta chains were listed by the study as associated with cytomegalovirus. A further reported finding was that TCR beta sequences accurately predicted the HLA-A and HLA-B alleles for most subjects in the first cohort. Strong co-occurrence of HLA alleles, especially DR and DQ, made assigning TCR associations to individual alleles difficult. A later analysis reported that several top co-occurrence clusters appeared linked to parvovirus B19, influenza, CMV and Epstein-Barr virus. In vitro tests confirmed that three of the cytomegalovirus-associated TCR beta chains recognize cytomegalovirus antigens.

A remark on this clone: What antigen it recognizes has not been identified. Per-base qualities were not stored, and no clone one base away is much larger.

In total, approximately 690 healthy bone marrow donors made up the cohort. At the time of sampling, every cohort member was nominally healthy, though immune exposures that went unrecorded were likely present. The donor was CMV seronegative and was included in the group of a few hundred seronegative cohort members. A peripheral blood sample was provided by each donor, and peripheral blood mononuclear cells were used for TCR beta sequencing. Genomic DNA was extracted from the blood cell samples with the Qiagen DNeasy Blood Extraction Kit. The library was generated by the immunoSEQ multiplex PCR assay. For the multiplex PCR, a mixture combining 60 forward primers for TCR Vbeta segments and 13 reverse primers for TCR Jbeta segments was used. The CDR3 region of rearranged TCR beta genes was amplified from genomic DNA by a multiplex PCR assay. The Illumina HiSeq System was used to sequence the amplified TCR beta libraries as 87-base-pair reads. As for how the authors treated the data: A later analysis counted about 80 million unique TCR beta chains across the 500 to 850 repertoires, and around 9.9 million of these chains were shared by at least two donors. Raw reads were error-corrected and collapsed into unique sequences with a nearest-neighbor algorithm that merged closely related sequences to remove PCR and sequencing errors. V, D and J gene segments were assigned by aligning CDR3 sequences to IMGT reference sequences. For a sequence to be retained, at least a six-nucleotide match to both a V gene segment and a J gene segment was required. Rearrangements were classified as productive when the CDR3 lacked stop codons and remained in frame with V and J, and all other rearrangements were classified as non-productive. Following IMGT convention, CDR3 was defined as the stretch from the second conserved V-encoded cysteine up to the conserved J-encoded phenylalanine. In an earlier analysis of just under 600 of the donors, sequences lacking an unambiguous match to a single V gene segment were excluded. An earlier analysis of 550 to 650 of the donors classified V segments as functional when productive rearrangements were above 56.7% and as segregating when the standard deviation between donors was above 5%. To diagnose cytomegalovirus status from the catalog of TCR beta chain sequences, a statistical classification framework was built. V and J gene assignment, in a later analysis, came from comparing TCR nucleotide sequences with IMGT/GENE-DB human TR gene sequences. In a later analysis, CDR3 sequences and most-parsimonious VDJ recombination scenarios were assigned using the TCRdist pipeline. In a later analysis, each TCR beta chain was defined by its CDR3 amino acid sequence together with its V-gene family, and reads lacking a unique V-gene family were excluded. To address suspected cross-contamination and a sequencing artifact, a later analysis removed roughly 580 highly shared, low-generation-probability nucleotide sequences. In a later analysis, a clonal expansion index was calculated for each public chain from normalized within-repertoire ranks of inferred template counts. A later analysis computed generation probabilities with a VDJ recombination model fitted to out-of-frame rearrangements, and checked the results against IGoR. In a later analysis, hypergeometric tests were used to score TCR-TCR, TCR-HLA and TCR-CMV co-occurrence, with a repertoire-size bias correction applied to TCR pairs. False discovery rates were estimated in a later analysis by permuting HLA or CMV assignments 20 times. In a later analysis, co-occurring TCRs were grouped using DBSCAN, and TCRdist sequence similarity was added for clustering within HLA-allele-positive subsets. Repertoires with fewer than 30,000 or more than 120,000 public chains were left out of co-occurrence clustering, as were five repertoires with anomalous nucleotide sharing. TCRdb re-hosts the immuneACCESS table, in-frame sequences only. Its copies lack some clones; in the studies checked, an unresolved V gene accounts for under half of them, and the cause for the rest is not known. V and J calls and clone size follow that table, whereas D and trimming were derived from the DNA. A total of 90,000 to 120,000 clones appear in this sample, 84% of them only once. The biggest ten clones account for about 1.2% of the sample.

Taken from cysteine to phenylalanine, the CDR3 has 14 residues. Only CDR3 DNA remains: 42 bases, in frame from the first base. Looking up the germline V gene yields CDR1 SGHRS and CDR2 YFSETQ. V is shortened by 0 bases, J by 6 bases, and the region joining them spans 10 bases. The sequence joins TRBV5-1 to TRBJ2-1; a tentative D call is TRBD2 (6 bases match). Sample: PBMCs. The TCR sequence derives from a woman between 18 and 30 years old in good health and CMV-seronegative. The CDR3 protein: CASSLAATSNEQFF. The bases are TGCGCCAGCAGCTTGGCCGCGACTAGCAATGAGCAGTTCTTC.